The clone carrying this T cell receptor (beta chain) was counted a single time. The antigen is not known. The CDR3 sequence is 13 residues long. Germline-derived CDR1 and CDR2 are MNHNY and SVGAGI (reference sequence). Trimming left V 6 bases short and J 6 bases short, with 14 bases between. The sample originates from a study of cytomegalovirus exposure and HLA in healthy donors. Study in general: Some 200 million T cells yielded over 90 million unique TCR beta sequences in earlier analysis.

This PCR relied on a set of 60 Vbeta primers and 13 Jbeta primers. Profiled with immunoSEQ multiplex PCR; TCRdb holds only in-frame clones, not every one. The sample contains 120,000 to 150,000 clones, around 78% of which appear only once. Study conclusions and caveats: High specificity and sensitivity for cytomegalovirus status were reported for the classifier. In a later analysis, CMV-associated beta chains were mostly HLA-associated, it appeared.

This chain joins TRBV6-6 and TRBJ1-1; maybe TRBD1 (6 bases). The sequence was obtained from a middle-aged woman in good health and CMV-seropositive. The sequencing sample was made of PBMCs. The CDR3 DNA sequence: TGTGCCAGCAGGCACAGGGTTGAGGCTGAAGCTTTCTTT. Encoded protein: CASRHRVEAEAFF.